The 18 T cell receptor beta chains in this list originate from one sample, sequenced in a study of cytomegalovirus exposure and HLA in healthy donors. Researchers ran the PCR with 60 Vbeta and 13 Jbeta primers. Generated by immunoSEQ multiplex PCR, the TCRdb table keeps only in-frame clones and is missing some. The data hold roughly 180,000 clones, with around 80% observed a single time. The sequenced material came from PBMCs. These TCRs come from a female donor in good health and CMV-seronegative.

The chain combines TRBV19 with TRBJ2-1; tentatively, D is TRBD1 (5 bases). The CDR3 spans 15 residues. V was clipped by 3 bases and J by 2 bases, with 11 bases between them. Looked up from germline, CDR1 is LNHDA and CDR2 is SQIVND (reference sequence). The CDR3 coding sequence is TGTGCCAGTAGTATGGGGCAGGAACCCTACAATGAGCAGTTCTTC. Protein product: CASSMGQEPYNEQFF.

This sequence joins TRBV28 and TRBJ1-1, with TRBD1 matching 8 bases. The CDR3 consists of 14 residues. After removal of 2 bases from V and 1 base from J, the junction contained 0 bases not matched to a gene. Germline loops: CDR1 MDHEN, CDR2 SYDVKM. The CDR3 coding sequence is TGTGCCAGCAGTTTAGGACAGGGGAACACTGAAGCTTTCTTT. Amino acid sequence: CASSLGQGNTEAFF.

This clone showed up just a few times. The gene calls are TRBV28 and TRBJ1-1; the match to TRBD1 covers 10 bases. The CDR3 is 15 residues long. Losses at the gene ends were 4 bases for V and 5 bases for J; bases not matched to a gene: 7. CDR1 is MDHEN, CDR2 SYDVKM, per germline. The chain's CDR3 is CASSYPGTGATEAFF. Here the CDR3 DNA reads TGTGCCAGCAGTTACCCCGGGACAGGGGCTACTGAAGCTTTCTTT.

The genes are TRBV6-1 and TRBJ1-5; 8 bases map to TRBD1. Germline V gives CDR1 MNHNS, CDR2 SASEGT. The ends lost 6 bases at V and 6 bases at J; junction bases unmatched: 10. CDR3 length: 15 amino acids. CDR3 nucleotides: TGTGCCAGCAGACCCGGACAGGGTTCCGCTCAGCCCCAGCATTTT. Protein product: CASRPGQGSAQPQHF.

This chain uses TRBV7-9 with TRBJ1-1, with unresolved D. This CDR3 is 12 amino acids long. Germline-derived CDR1 and CDR2 are SEHNR and FQNEAQ (reference sequence). Trimming left V 5 bases short and J 6 bases short, with 10 bases between. CDR3 protein: CASSREMPEAFF. The CDR3 bases are TGTGCCAGCAGCCGGGAGATGCCTGAAGCTTTCTTT.

This clone was picked up a small number of times. V and J are TRBV5-1 and TRBJ2-1; TRBD2 agrees at 8 bases. Germline CDR1 is SGHRS and CDR2 is YFSETQ. With V trimmed by 6 bases and J by 8 bases, 16 bases remained unmatched. This CDR3 contains 16 residues. CDR3 residues: CASNRGTGGAFDEQFF. The CDR3 nucleotides read TGCGCCAGCAACCGGGGGACGGGGGGGGCATTCGATGAGCAGTTCTTC.

This clone appeared a few times. The J gene is TRBJ2-1, the V gene TRBV7-6; TRBD2 aligns across 7 bases. CDR3 length: 16 amino acids. Trimming removed 1 base from V and 6 bases from J; junction bases left unmatched: 9. Germline V lookup: CDR1 SGHVS, CDR2 FNYEAQ. The CDR3: CASSLEAGYLTNEQFF. The CDR3 DNA sequence: TGTGCCAGCAGCTTAGAAGCGGGGTATTTAACCAATGAGCAGTTCTTC. The variable domain in full, with the rest retrieved from reference TRBV7-6 and TRBJ2-1, is GAGVSQSPRYKVTKRGQDVALRCDPISGHVSLYWYRQALGQGPEFLTYFNYEAQQDKSGLPNDRFSAERPEGSISTLTIQRTEQRDSAMYRCASSLEAGYLTNEQFFGPGTRLTVL.

The CDR3 is CASSLVTSGGEETQYF. The CDR3 DNA reads TGTGCCAGCAGCTTAGTGACTAGCGGGGGGGAAGAGACCCAGTACTTC. The genes are TRBV11-2 and TRBJ2-5; TRBD2 aligns across 14 bases. Germline assignment: CDR1 SGHAT and CDR2 FQNNGV. There are 16 residues in the CDR3. The V segment lost 1 base and the J segment 3 bases; nucleotides outside the gene matches: 1.

The chain has TRBV2 and TRBJ1-4; D is unresolved. Germline assignment: CDR1 SNHLY and CDR2 FYNNEI. V was trimmed by 7 bases and J by 2 bases, leaving 11 bases between them. CDR3 length: 14 residues. CDR3 coding DNA: TGTGCCAGCAACCCCCTTGCGACTAATGAAAAACTGTTTTTT. This codes for CASNPLATNEKLFF.

The CDR3 is CASSHRDRGFYEQYF. Here the CDR3 DNA reads TGTGCCAGCAGCCACCGGGACAGGGGGTTCTACGAGCAGTACTTC. V and J are TRBV6-5 and TRBJ2-7; 11 nucleotides match TRBD1. J gave up 3 bases and V 6 bases, and 7 bases lay outside the gene matches. This CDR3 comprises 15 residues. The germline V gene encodes CDR1 MNHEY and CDR2 SVGAGI.

J is TRBJ1-2 and V is TRBV6-5; 9 bases align to TRBD1. Germline V gene sequence: CDR1 MNHEY, CDR2 SVGAGI. This CDR3 contains 14 residues. Trimming removed 2 bases from V and 4 bases from J; junction bases left unmatched: 2. CDR3 DNA: TGTGCCAGCAGTTACGGGACAGGGACCTATGGCTACACCTTC. It codes for CASSYGTGTYGYTF.

The V call is TRBV28, the J call TRBJ2-7; 8 positions match TRBD1. This CDR3 is built from 11 residues. Germline CDR1 MDHEN, CDR2 SYDVKM. Trimming took 7 bases from V and 7 from J; bases not matched to a gene: 3. The DNA of the CDR3 is TGTGCCAGCAACCGGGACAGGGAGCAGTACTTC. This codes for CASNRDREQYF. The full variable domain, rest sourced from reference TRBV28 and TRBJ2-7, is DVKVTQSSRYLVKRTGEKVFLECVQDMDHENMFWYRQDPGLGLRLIYFSYDVKMKEKGDIPEGYSVSREKKERFSLILESASTNQTSMYLCASNRDREQYFGPGTRLTVT.

This clone was seen a single time. The rearrangement links TRBV6-5 to TRBJ1-2, with 9 bases matching TRBD1. The CDR3 length is 13 residues. Unmatched junction bases numbered 3, after V lost 7 bases and J lost 3 bases. The germline V gene encodes CDR1 MNHEY and CDR2 SVGAGI. The CDR3 nucleotides read TGTGCCAGCAAACAGGGGGCGGACTATGGCTACACCTTC. This gives the protein CASKQGADYGYTF.

This clone turned up a few times. The V call is TRBV27, the J call TRBJ1-1, with D perhaps TRBD1 (6 bases). V lost 6 bases and J 4 bases, leaving 15 bases between the germline ends. The germline V gene has CDR1 MNHEY and CDR2 SMNVEV (reference sequence). The CDR3 consists of 14 residues. The CDR3 spells CASRGNRAVTEAFF. The DNA of the CDR3 is TGTGCCAGCAGGGGGAACAGGGCGGTCACTGAAGCTTTCTTT.

This clone was found a few times. The chain uses TRBV5-8 and TRBJ2-5, with a possible D match to TRBD1 (6 bases). Germline assignment: CDR1 SGHTS and CDR2 YDEGEE. The CDR3 loop spans 14 amino acids. V lost 4 bases and J lost 5, with 15 bases in between. The CDR3 region has the DNA TGTGCCAGCAGCCTCGACAGGCCCAGGGAGACCCAGTACTTC. It specifies CASSLDRPRETQYF.

The J gene is TRBJ2-2, the V gene TRBV21-1; the table names TRBD2, a call not compared with the DNA. TRBV21-1 is a recognized pseudogene. This CDR3 contains 19 residues. The CDR3 DNA reads TGTGCCAGCAGCAATTGCTCCAGCGGGGAACGTACGAACACCGGGGAGCTGTTTTTT. Protein product: CASSNCSSGERTNTGELFF.

The rearrangement uses TRBV19 and TRBJ1-2, with 9 nucleotides matching TRBD1. Germline V CDR1 and CDR2: LNHDA, SQIVND (reference sequence). This CDR3 is built from 17 residues. Trimming cost V 7 bases and J 0 bases; bases outside gene matches: 12. The CDR3 is CASTSDRGYLTNYGYTF. The CDR3 DNA sequence: TGTGCCAGTACCAGCGACAGGGGGTACCTTACTAACTATGGCTACACCTTC.

V is TRBV29-1 and J is TRBJ2-1, with 10 bases that match TRBD1. The germline V gene has CDR1 SQVTM and CDR2 ANQGSEA. Trimming at V came to 6 bases and at J to 11 bases, leaving 7 bases not matched to a gene. The CDR3 is 12 residues long. CDR3 residues: CSVAGDRGQQFF. Here the CDR3 DNA reads TGCAGCGTCGCCGGCGACAGGGGGCAGCAGTTCTTC.